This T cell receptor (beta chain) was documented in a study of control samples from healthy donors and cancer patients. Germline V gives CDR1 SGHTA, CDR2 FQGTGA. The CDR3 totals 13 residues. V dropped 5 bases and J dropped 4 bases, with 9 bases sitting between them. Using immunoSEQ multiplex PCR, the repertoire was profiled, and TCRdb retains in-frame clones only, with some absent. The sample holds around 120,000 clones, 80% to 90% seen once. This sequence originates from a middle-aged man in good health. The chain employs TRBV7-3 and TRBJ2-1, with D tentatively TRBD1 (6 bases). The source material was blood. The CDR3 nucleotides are TGTGCCAGCAGCAATCAGGGGTACAATGAGCAGTTCTTC. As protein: CASSNQGYNEQFF. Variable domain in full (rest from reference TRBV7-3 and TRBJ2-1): GAGVSQTPSNKVTEKGKYVELRCDPISGHTALYWYRQSLGQGPEFLIYFQGTGAADDSGLPNDRFFAVRPEGSVSTLKIQRTERGDSAVYLCASSNQGYNEQFFGPGTRLTVL.